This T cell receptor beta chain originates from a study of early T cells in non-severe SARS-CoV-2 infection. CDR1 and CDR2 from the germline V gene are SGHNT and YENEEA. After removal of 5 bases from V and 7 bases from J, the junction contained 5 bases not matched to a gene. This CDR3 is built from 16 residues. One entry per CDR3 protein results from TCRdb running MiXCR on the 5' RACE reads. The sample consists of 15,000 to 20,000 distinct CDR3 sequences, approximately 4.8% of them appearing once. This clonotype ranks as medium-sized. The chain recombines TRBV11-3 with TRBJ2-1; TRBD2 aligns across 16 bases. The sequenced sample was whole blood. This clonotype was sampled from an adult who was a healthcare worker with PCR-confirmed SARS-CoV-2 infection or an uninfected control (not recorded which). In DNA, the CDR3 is TGTGCCAGCAGCCGGGGACTAGCGGGAGGGACGAATGAGCAGTTCTTC. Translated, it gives CASSRGLAGGTNEQFF. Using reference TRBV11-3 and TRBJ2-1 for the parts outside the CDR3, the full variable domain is EAGVVQSPRYKIIEKKQPVAFWCNPISGHNTLYWYLQNLGQGPELLIRYENEEAVDDSQLPKDRFSAERLKGVDSTLKIQPAELGDSAVYLCASSRGLAGGTNEQFFGPGTRLTVL.